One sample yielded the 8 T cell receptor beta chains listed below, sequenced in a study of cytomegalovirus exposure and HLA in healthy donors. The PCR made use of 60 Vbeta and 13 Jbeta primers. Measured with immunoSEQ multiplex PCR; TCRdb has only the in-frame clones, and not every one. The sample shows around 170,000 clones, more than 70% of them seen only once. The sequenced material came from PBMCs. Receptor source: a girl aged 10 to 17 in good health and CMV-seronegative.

The CDR3 DNA reads TGTGCCAGCCGGACGGGAGCCGCTAACACTGAAGCTTTCTTT. Translated: CASRTGAANTEAFF. V is TRBV25-1 and J is TRBJ1-1; unclear D gene. The CDR3 extends over 14 amino acids. Trimming pared 8 bases from V and 2 bases from J, leaving 15 bases between. Germline CDR1 is MGHDK and CDR2 is SYGVNS.

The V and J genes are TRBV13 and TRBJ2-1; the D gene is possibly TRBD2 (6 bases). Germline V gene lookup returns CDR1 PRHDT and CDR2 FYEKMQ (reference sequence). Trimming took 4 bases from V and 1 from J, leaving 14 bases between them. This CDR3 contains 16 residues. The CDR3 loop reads CASSSRTIESYNEQFF. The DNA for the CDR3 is TGTGCCAGCAGCTCCAGGACTATCGAGTCCTACAATGAGCAGTTCTTC.

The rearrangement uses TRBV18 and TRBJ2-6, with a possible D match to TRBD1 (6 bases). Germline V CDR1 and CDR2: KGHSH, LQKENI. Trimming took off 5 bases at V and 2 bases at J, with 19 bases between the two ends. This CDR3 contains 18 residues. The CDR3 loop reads CASSSKNFTGPGANVLTF. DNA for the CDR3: TGTGCCAGCTCATCCAAAAACTTCACAGGGCCTGGGGCCAACGTCCTGACTTTC.

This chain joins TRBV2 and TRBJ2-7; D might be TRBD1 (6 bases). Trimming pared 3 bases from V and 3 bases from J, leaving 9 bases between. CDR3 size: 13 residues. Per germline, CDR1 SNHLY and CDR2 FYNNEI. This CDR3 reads CASSDHRDYEQYF. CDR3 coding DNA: TGTGCCAGCAGTGACCACAGGGACTACGAGCAGTACTTC. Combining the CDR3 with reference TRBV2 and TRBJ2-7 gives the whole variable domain EPEVTQTPSHQVTQMGQEVILRCVPISNHLYFYWYRQILGQKVEFLVSFYNNEISEKSEIFDDQFSVERPDGSNFTLKIRSTKLEDSAMYFCASSDHRDYEQYFGPGTRLTVT.

CDR3 region: CASSYGGQKVFF. DNA of the CDR3: TGTGCCAGCAGTTACGGAGGACAGAAGGTGTTTTTT. The rearrangement links TRBV6-6 to TRBJ1-4; D is possibly TRBD1 (6 bases). The germline gives CDR1 MNHNY, CDR2 SVGAGI (reference sequence). V was clipped by 2 bases and J by 15 bases, with 13 bases between them. This CDR3 is built from 12 residues.

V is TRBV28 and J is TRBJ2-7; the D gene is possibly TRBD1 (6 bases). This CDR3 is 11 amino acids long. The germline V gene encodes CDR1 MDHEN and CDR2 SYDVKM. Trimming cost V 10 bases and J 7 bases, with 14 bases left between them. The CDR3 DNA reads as TGTGCCACCACGAGGGGGAGAGAGCAGTACTTC. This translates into CATTRGREQYF.

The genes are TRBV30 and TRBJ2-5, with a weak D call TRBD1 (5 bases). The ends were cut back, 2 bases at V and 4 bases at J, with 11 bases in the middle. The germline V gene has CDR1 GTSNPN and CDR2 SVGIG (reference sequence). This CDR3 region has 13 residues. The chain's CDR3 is CAWSIGAAETQYF. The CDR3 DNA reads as TGTGCCTGGAGTATTGGGGCGGCAGAGACCCAGTACTTC.

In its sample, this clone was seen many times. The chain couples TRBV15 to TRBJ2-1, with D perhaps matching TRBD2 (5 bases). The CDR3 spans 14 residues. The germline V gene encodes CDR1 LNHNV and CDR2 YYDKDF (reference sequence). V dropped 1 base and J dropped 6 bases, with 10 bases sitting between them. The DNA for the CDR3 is TGTGCCACCAGCAGAGGGGTAGAGGGCAATGAGCAGTTCTTC. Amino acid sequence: CATSRGVEGNEQFF.